This TCR beta chain stems from a study of T cell responses to AZD1222 COVID-19 vaccine. CDR3 size: 16 residues. V lost 4 bases, J lost 1 base, and 8 bases stayed unmatched. Per germline, CDR1 KGHSH and CDR2 LQKENI. Sequenced by immunoSEQ multiplex PCR; TCRdb stores in-frame clones only, minus some. Of approximately 150,000 clones listed, 91% are singletons. The study's findings and limits: Vaccine-associated CD4 TCRs ranged over spike, dominating at 160-218 and 743-854. Spike-specific TCR breadth and depth were elevated following two AZD1222 doses. Among the donors, most were white British and more were female, and clonal diversity was possibly underestimated. Of the AZD1222 recipients, only 5 or 6 were seropositive at baseline.

As to this clone: Its antigen remains unidentified.

The sequences come from peripheral blood, collected 28 days after the second AZD1222 dose. This sequence originates from an adult who received the AZD1222 COVID-19 vaccine. This rearrangement joins TRBV18 to TRBJ1-1; 8 bases align to TRBD1. CDR3 nucleotides: TGTGCCAGCTCACTCGGACAGGGCTCAGCGAACACTGAAGCTTTCTTT. Protein: CASSLGQGSANTEAFF.